A selection of T cell receptor beta chains follows, all from one sample in a study of T-cell reconstitution after alpha-beta-depleted transplantation in children. TCRdb re-analysed the PCR reads in MiXCR, keeping a single row per CDR3 protein. The repertoire has hundreds of thousands of distinct CDR3 sequences, approximately 12% of them found once; the top ten carry around 2.5%. Sequenced here: PBMCs from the stem cell graft donor, sampled from the stem cell graft. The source of these receptors is a human donor who donated a stem cell graft to a child with acute lymphoblastic leukemia. The CDR3 runs from the conserved cysteine through the conserved F or W. The order of the fields is D gene, clone size, J gene, V gene, CDR3 protein, CDR3 DNA. D genes are given only for firm matches. Only part of the rows carry a size: once, few, many, or a class if the clone is expanded.

. | . | TRBJ2-7 | TRBV21-1 | CASSKRTGRPYEQYF | TGTGCCAGCAGCAAACGGACAGGGCGTCCATACGAGCAGTACTTC
TRBD1 | . | TRBJ1-1 | TRBV27 | CASSPRDRGLDTEAFF | TGTGCCAGCAGTCCTCGGGACAGGGGGCTGGATACTGAAGCTTTCTTT
. | many | TRBJ1-1 | TRBV29-1 | CSVRAFRNTEAFF | TGCAGCGTTAGGGCCTTCCGGAACACTGAAGCTTTCTTT
TRBD1 | many | TRBJ1-6 | TRBV7-3 | CASSSGTGGDSPLHF | TGTGCCAGCAGCTCCGGGACAGGGGGCGATTCACCCCTCCACTTT
. | many | TRBJ1-1 | TRBV15 | CATSVKNSRTEAFF | TGTGCCACCAGCGTTAAAAACAGCCGCACTGAAGCTTTCTTT
TRBD2 | . | TRBJ2-3 | TRBV20-1 | CSAPVLSGSLDTQYF | TGCAGTGCCCCCGTTTTGAGCGGGAGTCTAGATACGCAGTATTTT
. | many | TRBJ1-1 | TRBV5-6 | CASSLGRGAFF | TGTGCCAGCAGCTTGGGCCGCGGAGCTTTCTTT
. | few | TRBJ2-7 | TRBV7-8 | CASSLGRGTSEQYF | TGTGCCAGCAGCTTGGGCAGGGGAACCAGCGAGCAGTACTTC
. | many | TRBJ2-1 | TRBV28 | CASSPPGKTGNEQFF | TGTGCCAGCAGTCCACCGGGAAAAACGGGGAATGAGCAGTTCTTC
. | many | TRBJ2-3 | TRBV5-1 | CASSWAIQNTDTQYF | TGCGCCAGCAGCTGGGCGATACAGAACACAGATACGCAGTATTTT
. | few | TRBJ2-6 | TRBV27 | CASRQGSGANGLTF | TGTGCCAGCAGGCAGGGGTCCGGGGCCAACGGCCTGACTTTC
. | many | TRBJ2-3 | TRBV9 | CASSLRGRPTDTQYF | TGTGCCAGCAGCCTCCGCGGCCGGCCCACAGATACGCAGTATTTT
. | many | TRBJ2-1 | TRBV3-1 | CASSQEFRDGSNEQFF | TGTGCCAGCAGCCAAGAATTTAGAGATGGGTCAAATGAGCAGTTCTTC
. | many | TRBJ1-6 | TRBV12-3/TRBV12-4 | CASSSPDYNSPLHF | TGTGCCAGCAGTTCCCCGGACTATAATTCACCCCTCCACTTT
. | many | TRBJ2-2 | TRBV9 | CASSLTYGGELFF | TGTGCCAGCAGCCTCACTTACGGCGGGGAGCTGTTTTTT
TRBD1 | many | TRBJ1-1 | TRBV18 | CASSPPGTENTEAFF | TGTGCCAGCTCACCACCCGGGACAGAAAACACTGAAGCTTTCTTT
TRBD1 | many | TRBJ1-4 | TRBV9 | CASSATGTTNEKLFF | TGTGCCAGCAGCGCGACAGGGACAACTAATGAAAAACTGTTTTTT
. | . | TRBJ2-3 | TRBV7-2 | CASSSLGGRGTDTQYF | TGTGCCAGCAGCTCGTTGGGGGGCAGGGGCACAGATACGCAGTATTTT
TRBD1 | many | TRBJ1-2 | TRBV27 | CASVGGQGGLGYTF | TGTGCCAGCGTTGGCGGGCAGGGGGGGTTAGGCTACACCTTC
TRBD2 | many | TRBJ2-3 | TRBV10-2 | CASSESTLAGDTQYF | TGCGCCAGCAGTGAGTCAACCCTAGCGGGAGATACGCAGTATTTT
. | many | TRBJ1-1 | TRBV7-2 | CASSLAGGGNTEAFF | TGTGCCAGCAGCTTAGCCGGGGGGGGGAACACTGAAGCTTTCTTT
. | many | TRBJ1-2 | TRBV6-6 | CASRILSSYGYTF | TGTGCCAGCCGAATTTTATCCTCCTATGGCTACACCTTC
. | many | TRBJ2-5 | TRBV11-2 | CASSSTQRGQETQYF | TGTGCCAGCAGCTCAACCCAAAGGGGGCAAGAGACCCAGTACTTC
. | many | TRBJ1-1 | TRBV9 | CASSVGTGNTEAFF | TGTGCCAGCAGCGTAGGGACGGGGAACACTGAAGCTTTCTTT
. | many | TRBJ2-3 | TRBV29-1 | CSVEAGVTVWSTDTQYF | TGCAGCGTTGAAGCAGGAGTAACGGTATGGAGCACAGATACGCAGTATTTT
. | many | TRBJ1-5 | TRBV9 | CASSVGASNQPQHF | TGTGCCAGCAGCGTAGGGGCTAGCAATCAGCCCCAGCATTTT
TRBD1 | many | TRBJ1-4 | TRBV5-1 | CASSQRTGTNEKLFF | TGCGCCAGCAGCCAGAGGACAGGAACAAATGAAAAACTGTTTTTT
TRBD1 | many | TRBJ2-7 | TRBV6-1 | CASCRDRGHYEQYF | TGTGCCAGTTGCCGGGACAGGGGTCATTACGAGCAGTACTTC
. | many | TRBJ2-1 | TRBV14 | CASSQDTSRPYNEQFF | TGTGCCAGCAGCCAAGATACTAGCAGGCCTTACAATGAGCAGTTCTTC
. | many | TRBJ2-1 | TRBV28 | CASSRGYGRGNEQFF | TGTGCCAGCAGCCGGGGGTATGGCAGGGGAAATGAGCAGTTCTTC
TRBD2 | few | TRBJ2-5 | TRBV7-2 | CASGLRGGYKWEETQYF | TGTGCCAGCGGTCTTCGGGGGGGGTACAAGTGGGAAGAGACCCAGTACTTC
. | many | TRBJ1-1 | TRBV18 | CASSPRNTEAFF | TGTGCCAGCTCACCAAGGAACACTGAAGCTTTCTTT
TRBD2 | . | TRBJ2-5 | TRBV18 | CASSPRSGGAKETQYF | TGTGCCAGCTCACCACGTAGCGGGGGGGCCAAAGAGACCCAGTACTTC
TRBD1 | many | TRBJ2-7 | TRBV7-9 | CASSDRDTPYEQYF | TGTGCCAGCAGCGACAGGGATACCCCTTACGAGCAGTACTTC